The rows below give T cell receptor beta chains drawn from one sample of a study of shared clonotypes between healthy human individuals. Sequencing used immunoSEQ multiplex PCR; TCRdb keeps in-frame clones, though not all of them. The table has around 2,000,000 clones, around 95% seen once; the top ten hold about 0.13%. What was sequenced was naive CD4+ T cells sorted from blood. The origin of the receptors is a man younger than 30 in good health. CDR3s include the opening cysteine and the closing phenylalanine or tryptophan. D genes are given only for firm matches. Clone size is not always given. Where it is, it says once, few, many or a class for expanded clones.

cdr3_length: 16; d_call: NA; j_call: TRBJ2-5; clone_size: NA; v_call: TRBV4-1; cdr3_aa: CASSPKAGKVEETQYF; cdr3_nt: TGCGCCAGCAGCCCCAAAGCAGGGAAGGTAGAAGAGACCCAGTACTTC
cdr3_length: 13; d_call: NA; j_call: TRBJ1-2; clone_size: NA; v_call: TRBV19; cdr3_aa: CASSPDRYFGYTF; cdr3_nt: TGTGCCAGTAGTCCTGACAGGTACTTTGGCTACACCTTC
cdr3_length: 14; d_call: NA; j_call: TRBJ1-2; clone_size: NA; v_call: TRBV7-9; cdr3_aa: CASSRDGLGYGYTF; cdr3_nt: TGTGCCAGCAGCCGTGACGGGTTAGGCTATGGCTACACCTTC
cdr3_length: 14; d_call: NA; j_call: TRBJ1-1; clone_size: once; v_call: TRBV2; cdr3_aa: CASSDEGMNTEAFF; cdr3_nt: TGTGCCAGCAGTGACGAGGGTATGAACACTGAAGCTTTCTTT
cdr3_length: 14; d_call: NA; j_call: TRBJ2-5; clone_size: NA; v_call: TRBV5-4; cdr3_aa: CASSTTGLEETQYF; cdr3_nt: TGTGCCAGCAGCACCACAGGGTTGGAAGAGACCCAGTACTTC
cdr3_length: 14; d_call: TRBD1; j_call: TRBJ1-1; clone_size: NA; v_call: TRBV18; cdr3_aa: CASSPPRGPTEAFF; cdr3_nt: TGTGCCAGCTCACCACCGAGGGGGCCAACTGAAGCTTTCTTT
cdr3_length: 12; d_call: NA; j_call: TRBJ1-1; clone_size: NA; v_call: TRBV14; cdr3_aa: CASSQVGVGAFF; cdr3_nt: TGTGCCAGCAGCCAAGTGGGCGTTGGAGCTTTCTTT
cdr3_length: 14; d_call: NA; j_call: TRBJ2-7; clone_size: NA; v_call: TRBV13; cdr3_aa: CASSFGQGSYEQYF; cdr3_nt: TGTGCCAGCAGCTTTGGTCAGGGCTCCTACGAGCAGTACTTC
cdr3_length: 12; d_call: NA; j_call: TRBJ1-2; clone_size: NA; v_call: TRBV30; cdr3_aa: CAWSVRGAGYTF; cdr3_nt: TGTGCCTGGAGTGTACGGGGGGCTGGCTACACCTTC
cdr3_length: 14; d_call: TRBD1; j_call: TRBJ1-1; clone_size: NA; v_call: TRBV6-6; cdr3_aa: CASRGDRELAEAFF; cdr3_nt: TGTGCCAGCAGGGGGGACAGGGAGCTAGCTGAAGCTTTCTTT
cdr3_length: 16; d_call: NA; j_call: TRBJ1-1; clone_size: NA; v_call: TRBV28; cdr3_aa: CASSTTKPGPPAEAFF; cdr3_nt: TGTGCCAGCAGCACCACTAAACCGGGACCTCCTGCCGAAGCTTTCTTT
cdr3_length: 15; d_call: NA; j_call: TRBJ2-1; clone_size: NA; v_call: TRBV5-4; cdr3_aa: CASSLAQGSYNEQFF; cdr3_nt: TGTGCCAGCAGCTTGGCTCAGGGCTCCTACAATGAGCAGTTCTTC
cdr3_length: 16; d_call: TRBD1; j_call: TRBJ1-6; clone_size: NA; v_call: TRBV19; cdr3_aa: CASSRLGQGDNSPLHF; cdr3_nt: TGTGCCAGTAGTAGATTAGGACAGGGTGATAATTCACCCCTCCACTTT